The present entry profiles one TCR beta chain with its context. The sample is drawn from a study of T cells in Graves' hyperthyroidism and ophthalmopathy. Germline V gene data show CDR1 as MNHNS and CDR2 as SASEGT. The CDR3 sequence is 15 residues long. V lost 6 bases and J lost 0, with 12 bases in between. RNA transcripts served as the template for amplifying TCR beta CDR3 regions. Initially, a first-round RT-PCR of the TCR CDR3 employed the HTBI primer set. Each CDR3 protein gets one entry after TCRdb re-called the multiplex PCR reads with MiXCR. The data contain 660,000 or so distinct CDR3 sequences, 45% of them singletons.

The rearrangement links TRBV6-1 to TRBJ1-5, with D uncertain. The TCR sequence derives from an adult man with Graves' disease, either hyperthyroidism or ophthalmopathy (not recorded which). The sequencing sample was made of peripheral blood or thyroid tissue (not recorded which). CDR3 bases: TGTGCCAGCAGCCCTACCTATAATAGCAATCAGCCCCAGCATTTT. Its protein product is CASSPTYNSNQPQHF.